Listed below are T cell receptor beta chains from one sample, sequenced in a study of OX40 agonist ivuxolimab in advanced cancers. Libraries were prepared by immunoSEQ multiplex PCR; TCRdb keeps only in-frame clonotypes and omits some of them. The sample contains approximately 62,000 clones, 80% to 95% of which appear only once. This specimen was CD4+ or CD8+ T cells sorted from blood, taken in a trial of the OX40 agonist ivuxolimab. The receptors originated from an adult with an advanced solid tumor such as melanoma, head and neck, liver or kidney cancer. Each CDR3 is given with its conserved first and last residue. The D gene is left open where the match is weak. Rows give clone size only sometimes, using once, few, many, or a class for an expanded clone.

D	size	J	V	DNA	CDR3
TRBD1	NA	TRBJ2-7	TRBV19	TGTGCCAGCAATACAGGGGACGGCTACGAGCAGTACTTC	CASNTGDGYEQYF
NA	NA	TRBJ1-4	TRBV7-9	TGTGCCAGCAGCTTATTAACAACTAATGAAAAACTGTTTTTT	CASSLLTTNEKLFF
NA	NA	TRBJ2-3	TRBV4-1	TGCGCCAGCAGCCAAGATTTGGTAGCGTTAAGCACAGATACGCAGTATTTT	CASSQDLVALSTDTQYF
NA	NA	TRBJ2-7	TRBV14	TGTGCCAGCAGCCCCCGGGGGTGGGGCGAGCAGTACTTC	CASSPRGWGEQYF
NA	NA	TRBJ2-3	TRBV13	TGTGCCAGCAATTCCAGGAGCACAGATACGCAGTATTTT	CASNSRSTDTQYF
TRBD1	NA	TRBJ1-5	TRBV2	TGTGCCAGCAGTATCCGGTTTGGACAGGGTTTCGATCAGCCCCAGCATTTT	CASSIRFGQGFDQPQHF
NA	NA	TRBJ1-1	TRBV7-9	TGTGCCAGCAGCTTAAGGGACGGATACCAAGCTTTCTTT	CASSLRDGYQAFF
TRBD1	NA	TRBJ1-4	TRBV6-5	TGTGCCAGCAGTTCCGGGACAGGGATGGAAAAACTGTTTTTT	CASSSGTGMEKLFF
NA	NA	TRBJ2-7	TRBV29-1	TGCAGCGTGCGGACCTACGAGCAGTACTTC	CSVRTYEQYF
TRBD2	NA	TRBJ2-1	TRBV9	TGTGCCAGCAGCGTAGGAGGCGGGGGGGCCTACAATGAGCAGTTCTTC	CASSVGGGGAYNEQFF
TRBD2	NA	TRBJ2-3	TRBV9	TGTGCCAGCAGCGGCAAGACTAGCGGGGGTATAGATACGCAGTATTTT	CASSGKTSGGIDTQYF
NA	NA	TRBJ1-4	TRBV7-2	TGTGCCAGCAGCTTAGCCCCACAGGGAACTAATGAAAAACTGTTTTTT	CASSLAPQGTNEKLFF
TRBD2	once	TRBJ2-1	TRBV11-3	TGTGCCAGCAGCCGCGGGGGACCCGGCTCCTACAATGAGCAGTTCTTC	CASSRGGPGSYNEQFF
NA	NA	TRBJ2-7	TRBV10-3	TGTGCCATCCGACCCGGGACTTCCTCCTACGAGCAGTACTTC	CAIRPGTSSYEQYF
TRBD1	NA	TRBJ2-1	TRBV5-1	TGCGCCAGCAAACCGGGGACAGGGGAGTACAATGAGCAGTTCTTC	CASKPGTGEYNEQFF
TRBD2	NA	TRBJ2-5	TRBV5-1	TGCGCCAGCAGGAGGAAAAGCGGGGGCGAGACCCAGTACTTC	CASRRKSGGETQYF
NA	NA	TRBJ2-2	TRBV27	TGTGCCAGCAGTTTTGCAGGGGCCGGGGAGCTGTTTTTT	CASSFAGAGELFF
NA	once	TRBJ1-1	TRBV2	TGTGCCAGCAGTTCATGGGATCCCACTGAAGCTTTCTTT	CASSSWDPTEAFF
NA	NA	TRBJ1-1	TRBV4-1	TGCGCCAGCAGCCAGGCCCCAGCCGGTGAAGCTTTCTTT	CASSQAPAGEAFF
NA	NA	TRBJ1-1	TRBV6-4	TGTGCCAGCAGCCCCCGGACGGGAATGAACACTGAAGCTTTCTTT	CASSPRTGMNTEAFF
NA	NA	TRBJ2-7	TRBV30	TGTGCCTGGAGTGTACCTGGGGGGACCTACGAGCAGTACTTC	CAWSVPGGTYEQYF